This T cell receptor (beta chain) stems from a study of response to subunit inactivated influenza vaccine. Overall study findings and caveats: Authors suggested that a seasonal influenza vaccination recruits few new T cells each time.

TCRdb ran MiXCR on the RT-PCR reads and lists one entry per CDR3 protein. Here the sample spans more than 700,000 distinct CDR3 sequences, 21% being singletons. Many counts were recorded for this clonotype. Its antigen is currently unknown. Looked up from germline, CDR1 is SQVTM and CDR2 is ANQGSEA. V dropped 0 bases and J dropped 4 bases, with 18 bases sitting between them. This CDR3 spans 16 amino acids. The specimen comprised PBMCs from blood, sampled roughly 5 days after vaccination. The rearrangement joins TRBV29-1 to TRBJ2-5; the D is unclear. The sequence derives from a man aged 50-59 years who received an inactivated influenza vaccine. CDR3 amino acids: CSVEDLPLPWGETQYF. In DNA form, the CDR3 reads TGCAGCGTTGAAGATCTCCCCCTTCCGTGGGGAGAGACCCAGTACTTC.